The clone carrying this TCR beta chain was picked up many times. Its antigen is not known. V gave up 4 bases and J gave up 7 bases; unmatched junction bases: 8. Germline V gene lookup returns CDR1 SGDLS and CDR2 YYNGEE. The CDR3 runs to 15 residues. This sample stems from a study of metastatic and nonmetastatic thyroid tumors. As for the study in general: Repertoires from malignant and benign thyroid patients were compared across blood and tumor or nodule tissue.

No patient had received any treatment before thyroid surgery. Per the authors' pipeline: Built for papillary thyroid cancer, a distant-metastasis classifier drew on CDR3 differences across clinicopathological groups. TCRdb reanalyzed the PCR reads via MiXCR. The V and J calls reflect TCRdb's pipeline rather than the authors' work. The table has tens of thousands of clones, roughly 12% seen once. Study results and caveats: Malignant tumors reportedly showed significantly higher TCR beta diversity than benign nodules in both blood and tumor.

The TCR comes from a female donor with papillary thyroid cancer or a benign thyroid nodule (not recorded which). Some clones in this sample may be carry-over from other donors' samples. Input material: blood. The V gene is TRBV9, the J gene TRBJ1-6, with 7 bases fitting TRBD1. The CDR3 bases are TGTGCCAGCAGCTATACCGGGACAGAGAATTCACCCCTCCACTTT. It encodes CASSYTGTENSPLHF.